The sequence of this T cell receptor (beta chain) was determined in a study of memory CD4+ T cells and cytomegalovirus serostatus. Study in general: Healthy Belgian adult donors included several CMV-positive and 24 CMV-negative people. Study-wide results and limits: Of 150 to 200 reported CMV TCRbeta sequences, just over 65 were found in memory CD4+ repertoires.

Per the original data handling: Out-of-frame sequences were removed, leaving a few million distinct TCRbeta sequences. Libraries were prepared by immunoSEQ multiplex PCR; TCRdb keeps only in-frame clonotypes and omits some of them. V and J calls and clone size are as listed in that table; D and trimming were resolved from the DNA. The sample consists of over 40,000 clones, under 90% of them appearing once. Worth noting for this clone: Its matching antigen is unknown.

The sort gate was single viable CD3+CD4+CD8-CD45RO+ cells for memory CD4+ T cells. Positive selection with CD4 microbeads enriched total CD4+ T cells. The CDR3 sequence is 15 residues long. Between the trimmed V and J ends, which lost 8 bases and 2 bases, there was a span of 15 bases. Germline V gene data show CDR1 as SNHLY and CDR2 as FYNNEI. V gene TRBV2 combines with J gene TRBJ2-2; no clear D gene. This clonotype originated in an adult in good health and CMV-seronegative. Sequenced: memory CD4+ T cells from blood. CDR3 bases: TGTGCCAGCCTAAGGCGCATAAGAAACACCGGGGAGCTGTTTTTT. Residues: CASLRRIRNTGELFF.